One sample yielded the 29 T cell receptor beta chains listed below, sequenced in a study of siplizumab effects on memory and regulatory T cells. This table comes from immunoSEQ multiplex PCR, and its TCRdb copy is limited to in-frame clones, with some not included. The sample includes around 100,000 clones, about 90% of them seen just once. Source material: CD4+ T cells sorted from blood. All receptors come from a human donor in good health.

The chain combines TRBV6-5 with TRBJ1-5; 7 nucleotides match TRBD1. The CDR3 contains 12 residues. The germline gives CDR1 MNHEY, CDR2 SVGAGI. V lost 6 bases to trimming and J lost 4 bases; unmatched junction nucleotides: 0. CDR3 DNA sequence: TGTGCCAGCAGGACAGGGAATCAGCCCCAGCATTTT. This encodes CASRTGNQPQHF.

V gene TRBV15 combines with J gene TRBJ2-3; no clear D gene. This CDR3 contains 12 residues. Trimming pared 1 base from V and 2 bases from J, leaving 1 base between. Per germline, CDR1 LNHNV and CDR2 YYDKDF (reference sequence). This CDR3 is CATSRATDTQYF. The CDR3 DNA reads TGTGCCACCAGCAGAGCCACAGATACGCAGTATTTT.

The chain carries TRBV7-6 and TRBJ2-5; D may be TRBD1 (6 bases). The CDR3 totals 12 residues. V lost 5 bases and J lost 5, with 9 bases in between. Per germline, CDR1 SGHVS and CDR2 FNYEAQ. This CDR3 reads CASSVGGETQYF. The CDR3 DNA reads as TGTGCCAGCAGCGTAGGGGGTGAGACCCAGTACTTC.

The V and J genes are TRBV5-1 and TRBJ2-2, with no clear D. With 3 bases removed from V and 4 bases from J, the gap between germline ends came to 10 bases. The germline V gene encodes CDR1 SGHRS and CDR2 YFSETQ. The CDR3 has 14 residues. The CDR3 loop is CASSSAGATGELFF. CDR3 in DNA: TGCGCCAGCAGCTCCGCAGGTGCCACCGGGGAGCTGTTTTTT. The full variable domain, with the rest looked up from reference TRBV5-1 and TRBJ2-2, is KAGVTQTPRYLIKTRGQQVTLSCSPISGHRSVSWYQQTPGQGLQFLFEYFSETQRNKGNFPGRFSGRQFSNSRSEMNVSTLELGDSALYLCASSSAGATGELFFGEGSRLTVL.

The chain has TRBV7-2 and TRBJ2-2, with D possibly matching TRBD2 (6 bases). Trimming cost V 5 bases and J 4 bases, with 20 bases left between them. Germline V lookup: CDR1 SGHTA, CDR2 FQGNSA. The CDR3 has 17 amino acids. Here the CDR3 DNA reads TGTGCCAGCAGCGTCCTCGGGGGACCTCGTGGCACCGGGGAGCTGTTTTTT. Protein sequence: CASSVLGGPRGTGELFF.

The V gene is TRBV12-5, the J gene TRBJ2-5; no firm D call. The DNA matches TRBJ2-7 better at its end, which makes the J call doubtful. In germline, CDR1 is LGHNT, CDR2 FRNRAP. This CDR3 is built from 12 residues. CDR3 nucleotides: TGTGCTAGTGGTTTGGTCCCATACGAGCAGTACTTC. Translating gives CASGLVPYEQYF.

The J gene is TRBJ1-1, the V gene TRBV7-2, with 7 bases aligning to TRBD1. V lost 4 bases, J lost 11 bases, and 4 bases stayed unmatched. This CDR3 is built from 11 residues. The germline V gene has CDR1 SGHTA and CDR2 FQGNSA. The CDR3 DNA reads TGTGCCAGCAGCTCGGAGGGGGCGGCTTTCTTT. This gives the protein CASSSEGAAFF.

About this clone: A much larger clonotype is one base distant, so this may be a read error. The gene calls are TRBV5-1 and TRBJ2-1; D gene unclear. The CDR3 contains 13 residues. Between the trimmed V and J ends, which lost 0 bases and 7 bases, there was a span of 8 bases. Germline V gene sequence: CDR1 SGHRS, CDR2 YFSETQ. DNA for the CDR3: TGCGCCAGCAGCTTGGGGGCCGGAAATGAGCAGTTCTTC. As protein: CASSLGAGNEQFF.

V gene TRBV19 combines with J gene TRBJ1-1; maybe TRBD1 (5 bases). Germline CDR1 is LNHDA and CDR2 is SQIVND (reference sequence). CDR3 length: 16 amino acids. Trimming removed 3 bases at V and 3 bases at J, with 17 bases between. CDR3 region: CASSMIWTGDHTEAFF. As DNA, the CDR3 is TGTGCCAGTAGTATGATTTGGACGGGGGACCACACTGAAGCTTTCTTT.

This clone occurred once. The V and J genes are TRBV7-3 and TRBJ2-1, with 7 bases matching TRBD2. The germline CDR1 and CDR2 sequences are SGHTA and FQGTGA. J lost 0 bases, V lost 1 base, and 6 bases had no gene match. The CDR3 is 17 residues long. The CDR3 spells CASSLMPAGISYNEQFF. Written as DNA, the CDR3 is TGTGCCAGCAGCTTAATGCCAGCGGGGATCTCCTACAATGAGCAGTTCTTC.

The count of this clone is one. The same CDR3 also results from other DNA sequences found in this sample. The chain is built from TRBV7-9 and TRBJ1-1; 7 nucleotides agree with TRBD1. The length of the CDR3 is 14 residues. CDR1 is SEHNR and CDR2 is FQNEAQ in the germline V gene (reference sequence). V lost 5 bases, J lost 1 base, and 4 bases stayed unmatched. The CDR3 bases are TGTGCCAGCAGCCTGGGGACAGCGAACACTGAAGCTTTCTTT. It codes for CASSLGTANTEAFF.

The chain uses TRBV7-3 and TRBJ2-5; D is perhaps TRBD2 (5 bases). This CDR3 region has 17 residues. V lost 0 bases and J 2 bases, leaving 16 bases between the germline ends. The germline V gene has CDR1 SGHTA and CDR2 FQGTGA. CDR3 coding DNA: TGTGCCAGCAGCTTAACGCCGACCGCGGGCCCACAAGAGACCCAGTACTTC. As protein: CASSLTPTAGPQETQYF.

This clone is a singleton in its sample. The chain has TRBV27 and TRBJ1-2; a weak D match, TRBD1 (5 bases). Germline lookup yields CDR1 MNHEY and CDR2 SMNVEV (reference sequence). The CDR3 runs 16 residues. V was pared by 5 bases and J by 4 bases, with 20 bases between. For the CDR3, the DNA is TGTGCCAGCAGTCCGAACTCGGGTTTAGGGACCTATGGCTACACCTTC. Translated, it gives CASSPNSGLGTYGYTF.

Turning to this clone: Other DNA sequences from this sample encode an identical CDR3 as well. The chain links TRBV18 to TRBJ1-5; D unclear. Germline V gives CDR1 KGHSH, CDR2 LQKENI. This CDR3 comprises 14 residues. V dropped 3 bases and J dropped 7 bases, with 13 bases sitting between them. The CDR3 coding sequence is TGTGCCAGCTCACCTCAAAGGGTCGGACAGCCCCAGCATTTT. It codes for CASSPQRVGQPQHF. The full variable domain, its missing parts supplied by reference TRBV18 and TRBJ1-5, is NAGVMQNPRHLVRRRGQEARLRCSPMKGHSHVYWYRQLPEEGLKFMVYLQKENIIDESGMPKERFSAEFPKEGPSILRIQQVVRGDSAAYFCASSPQRVGQPQHFGDGTRLSIL.

This sequence joins TRBV28 and TRBJ1-3; the D is unclear. Germline-derived CDR1 and CDR2 are MDHEN and SYDVKM. With 5 bases removed from V and 0 bases from J, the gap between germline ends came to 14 bases. This CDR3 contains 16 residues. The CDR3 coding sequence is TGTGCCAGCAGTAAATATGAAATAAGCTCTGGAAACACCATATATTTT. This gives the protein CASSKYEISSGNTIYF.

The chain carries TRBV28 and TRBJ1-1, with TRBD1 matching over 12 bases. The germline V gene encodes CDR1 MDHEN and CDR2 SYDVKM. There are 16 residues in the CDR3. The V and J ends lost 4 bases and 6 bases, in that order; junction bases with no gene match: 9. The CDR3 sequence is CASSSRDRGRTAEAFF. DNA for the CDR3: TGTGCCAGCAGTTCACGGGACAGGGGGCGTACCGCTGAAGCTTTCTTT.

This rearrangement joins TRBV19 to TRBJ1-1, with a possible D match to TRBD1 (5 bases). Germline values: CDR1 LNHDA, CDR2 SQIVND (reference sequence). This CDR3 has 14 residues. The V and J ends lost 9 bases and 3 bases respectively, with 17 bases between them. In DNA, the CDR3 is TGTGCCAGCCGGGACGCCAACCGGGACACTGAAGCTTTCTTT. It codes for CASRDANRDTEAFF.

V is TRBV19 and J is TRBJ1-2; D not certain. Deletions cut 4 bases from V and 2 bases from J, with 11 bases between. The CDR3 has 14 residues. The V gene's germline CDR1 is LNHDA and CDR2 SQIVND (reference sequence). This CDR3 reads CASSRSSANYGYTF. The CDR3 DNA is TGTGCCAGTAGTAGATCCAGCGCAAACTATGGCTACACCTTC.

The gene calls are TRBV18 and TRBJ1-3; D is possibly TRBD1 (5 bases). The germline gives CDR1 KGHSH, CDR2 LQKENI. This CDR3 has 14 residues. The ends were cut back, 2 bases at V and 2 bases at J, with 7 bases in the middle. The CDR3 nucleotides are TGTGCCAGCTCACCAGGGGCTGCTGGAAACACCATATATTTT. It yields the protein CASSPGAAGNTIYF.

This sequence joins TRBV7-2 and TRBJ1-6, with 7 bases aligning to TRBD1. Germline-derived CDR1 and CDR2 are SGHTA and FQGNSA. V shed 5 bases, J shed 0 bases, and the junction held 1 base outside the gene matches. There are 15 residues in the CDR3. CDR3 DNA sequence: TGTGCCAGCAGCCGGACAGGCTCCTATAATTCACCCCTCCACTTT. Encoded protein: CASSRTGSYNSPLHF.

This rearrangement joins TRBV5-1 to TRBJ1-2; TRBD1 is a possible D gene (5 bases). Looked up from germline, CDR1 is SGHRS and CDR2 is YFSETQ. Between the trimmed V and J ends, which lost 3 bases and 3 bases, there was a span of 9 bases. The CDR3 length is 13 residues. The CDR3 reads CASSWDGDYGYTF. For the CDR3, the DNA is TGCGCCAGCAGCTGGGACGGAGACTATGGCTACACCTTC.

V usage is TRBV5-1 and J usage is TRBJ1-1; 7 bases align to TRBD1. The length of the CDR3 is 15 residues. CDR1 and CDR2 (germline): SGHRS, YFSETQ. V shed 4 bases and J 1 base; nucleotides not matched to a gene: 7. CDR3 amino acids: CASSEMDRTNTEAFF. As DNA, the CDR3 is TGCGCCAGCAGCGAAATGGACAGGACGAACACTGAAGCTTTCTTT. The whole variable domain, filled in from reference TRBV5-1 and TRBJ1-1, reads KAGVTQTPRYLIKTRGQQVTLSCSPISGHRSVSWYQQTPGQGLQFLFEYFSETQRNKGNFPGRFSGRQFSNSRSEMNVSTLELGDSALYLCASSEMDRTNTEAFFGQGTRLTVV.

J is TRBJ1-1 and V is TRBV2; D unresolved. Trimming took off 0 bases at V and 4 bases at J, with 6 bases between the two ends. CDR1 SNHLY and CDR2 FYNNEI come from the germline V gene. This CDR3 is 13 amino acids long. Here the CDR3 reads CASSEADSTEAFF. In DNA, the CDR3 is TGTGCCAGCAGTGAAGCGGATTCCACTGAAGCTTTCTTT.

CDR3 DNA: TGCGCCAGCAGCTCACTGGGGGGCGGGTCGGTCAATGAGCAGTTCTTC. Encoded protein: CASSSLGGGSVNEQFF. This chain links TRBV5-1 with TRBJ2-1; perhaps D is TRBD1 or TRBD2 (6 bases each). The CDR3 spans 16 residues. V shed 3 bases and J shed 6 bases, with 19 bases lying between them. Germline CDR1 SGHRS, CDR2 YFSETQ. The entire variable domain, with the rest obtained from reference TRBV5-1 and TRBJ2-1, is as follows: KAGVTQTPRYLIKTRGQQVTLSCSPISGHRSVSWYQQTPGQGLQFLFEYFSETQRNKGNFPGRFSGRQFSNSRSEMNVSTLELGDSALYLCASSSLGGGSVNEQFFGPGTRLTVL.

The J gene is TRBJ2-2, the V gene TRBV5-4, with TRBD1 matching over 8 bases. After removal of 4 bases from V and 4 bases from J, the junction contained 6 bases not matched to a gene. The germline V gene has CDR1 SGHNT and CDR2 YYREEE (reference sequence). This CDR3 spans 15 amino acids. In DNA, the CDR3 is TGTGCCAGCAGCGGCCCCAGGGGGCCCACCGGGGAGCTGTTTTTT. Translation gives CASSGPRGPTGELFF.

The chain has TRBV27 and TRBJ1-5; 7 bases map to TRBD1. Germline trimming cut 8 bases from V and 5 bases from J; bases unmatched to any gene: 9. This CDR3 is built from 14 residues. Germline V gene lookup returns CDR1 MNHEY and CDR2 SMNVEV (reference sequence). CDR3 protein: CASAPQGEDQPQHF. In nucleotides, the CDR3 is TGTGCCAGCGCCCCTCAGGGGGAGGATCAGCCCCAGCATTTT.

The chain is built from TRBV19 and TRBJ1-3; TRBD1 agrees at 11 bases. V gave up 6 bases and J gave up 2 bases; unmatched junction bases: 12. Germline V gene lookup returns CDR1 LNHDA and CDR2 SQIVND (reference sequence). The CDR3 contains 18 residues. The CDR3 DNA reads as TGTGCCAGTAGCCCCGGGACAGGGGGTTATCGGACTGGAAACACCATATATTTT. Encoded protein: CASSPGTGGYRTGNTIYF.

This chain uses TRBV5-1 with TRBJ2-1, with 7 bases lining up with TRBD2. Germline CDR1 and CDR2: SGHRS and YFSETQ. Unmatched junction bases numbered 8, after V lost 4 bases and J lost 1 base. This CDR3 is built from 16 residues. In nucleotides, the CDR3 is TGCGCCAGCAGCGGGGGAAGCGGGGAGTCCTACAATGAGCAGTTCTTC. This gives the protein CASSGGSGESYNEQFF. Based on the CDR3 plus reference TRBV5-1 and TRBJ2-1, the full variable domain is KAGVTQTPRYLIKTRGQQVTLSCSPISGHRSVSWYQQTPGQGLQFLFEYFSETQRNKGNFPGRFSGRQFSNSRSEMNVSTLELGDSALYLCASSGGSGESYNEQFFGPGTRLTVL.

This sequence joins TRBV18 and TRBJ1-2; 12 positions match TRBD1. The V gene end was trimmed by 0 bases and the J gene end by 6 bases; junction bases not matched to a gene: 8. In germline, CDR1 is KGHSH, CDR2 LQKENI. This CDR3 comprises 17 residues. This CDR3 reads CASSPPPGQGAQDGYTF. As DNA, the CDR3 is TGTGCCAGCTCACCACCGCCGGGACAGGGGGCGCAGGATGGCTACACCTTC.